This entry concerns a single TCR beta chain. What it binds is unknown. This entry is derived from a study of T-cell memory formation after mild COVID-19. Whole-study results and caveats: Researchers could not confirm that second-wave clones peaking on day 37 targeted SARS-CoV-2.

Per the germline V gene, CDR1 is LNHNV and CDR2 is YYDKDF (reference sequence). The CDR3 totals 15 residues. V gave up 5 bases and J gave up 0 bases; unmatched junction bases: 4. 5'RACE with constant-segment primers yielded barcoded, UMI-tagged TCR alpha and TCR beta cDNA libraries. One entry per CDR3 protein results from TCRdb running MiXCR on the 5' RACE reads. This sample has 470,000 or so distinct CDR3 sequences; around 20% occur once, and the top ten carry roughly 8.4%. The chain is built from TRBV15 and TRBJ1-3; 7 positions agree with TRBD1. The TCR comes from an adult woman who had mild COVID-19 (a few samples of this study predate the infection). Cell type and time point are not known. Sequences were obtained from PBMCs or a T cell subset sorted from them (not recorded which). The CDR3 DNA is TGTGCCACCAGCCGACAGGGAGGCTCTGGAAACACCATATATTTT. It translates to CATSRQGGSGNTIYF.